This T cell receptor beta chain was captured by sequencing in a study of spatial heterogeneity in lung cancer. Overall study context: The authors sequenced available follow-up PBMC samples, taken a median of roughly 24 months after resection.

The CDR3 contains 13 residues. V lost 2 bases to trimming and J lost 2 bases, with 5 bases between them. CDR1 and CDR2 from the germline V gene are MNHNY and SVGAGI (reference sequence). Carried by each TCR cDNA molecule was a unique molecular identifier. TCRdb reprocessed the 5' RACE reads with MiXCR, giving one entry per CDR3 protein. This table has 110,000 or so distinct CDR3 sequences, roughly 10% appearing once. The time point is: blood at routine non-recurrence follow-up after resection. This clonotype was counted many times. The clonotype comes from a female donor with early-stage non-small cell lung cancer. This chain connects TRBV6-6 to TRBJ2-3; D unresolved. The sample here was PBMCs, taken at follow-up. CDR3 sequence: CASSYSYTDTQYF. The CDR3 bases are TGTGCCAGCAGTTACAGTTACACAGATACGCAGTATTTT.